These 5 T cell receptor beta chains originate from one sample sequenced in a study of shared clonotypes between healthy human individuals. Generated by immunoSEQ multiplex PCR, the TCRdb table keeps only in-frame clones and is missing some. The data hold about 2.4 million clones, with about 92% observed a single time. What was sequenced was naive CD4+ T cells sorted from blood. Subset here: CD45RA+ positively selected. The receptors originated from a man aged 18-30 years in good health.

This clone appeared once. V and J are TRBV11-2 and TRBJ2-1; D not resolved. CDR3 length: 15 amino acids. The V end was cut by 1 base, the J end by 1 base, with 8 bases between. Germline V gene data show CDR1 as SGHAT and CDR2 as FQNNGV. CDR3 coding DNA: TGTGCCAGCAGCTTAGGGGCAAATTCCTACAATGAGCAGTTCTTC. It yields the protein CASSLGANSYNEQFF. Together with reference TRBV11-2 and TRBJ2-1, the CDR3 gives the full variable domain: EAGVAQSPRYKIIEKRQSVAFWCNPISGHATLYWYQQILGQGPKLLIQFQNNGVVDDSQLPKDRFSAERLKGVDSTLKIQPAKLEDSAVYLCASSLGANSYNEQFFGPGTRLTVL.

This clone appeared a single time. V is TRBV7-8 and J is TRBJ2-1; tentative D call: TRBD2 (6 bases). Trimming cost V 6 bases and J 15 bases, with 30 bases left between them. This CDR3 region has 16 residues. The germline CDR1 and CDR2 sequences are SGHVS and FQNEAQ. The CDR3: CASSQGRISGLCNAFF. For the CDR3, the DNA is TGTGCCAGCAGTCAAGGGAGGATTTCGGGACTCTGTAACGCGTTCTTC.

In regard to this clone: The same CDR3 arises from other DNA sequences in this sample as well. The chain uses TRBV10-3 and TRBJ1-2; TRBD1 aligns across 7 bases. CDR3 length: 12 residues. The V gene's germline CDR1 is ENHRY and CDR2 SYGVKD. Losses at the gene ends were 4 bases for V and 4 bases for J; bases not matched to a gene: 0. The CDR3 is CAISGDSYGYTF. As DNA, the CDR3 is TGTGCCATCAGTGGGGACAGCTATGGCTACACCTTC.

This clone occurred once. The V and J genes are TRBV5-4 and TRBJ1-5; D unclear. Germline CDR1 SGHNT, CDR2 YYREEE (reference sequence). The CDR3 runs to 14 residues. V lost 5 bases, J lost 0 bases, and 9 bases lay in between. The CDR3 is CASSAGFSNQPQHF. In DNA form, the CDR3 reads TGTGCCAGCAGTGCGGGATTTAGCAATCAGCCCCAGCATTTT.

CDR3 region: CASKQRNTEAFF. CDR3 DNA: TGTGCCAGCAAACAGCGGAACACTGAAGCTTTCTTT. The chain combines TRBV28 with TRBJ1-1; D is unresolved. The V end was cut by 7 bases, the J end by 1 base, with 7 bases between. This CDR3 is built from 12 residues. Germline V gene lookup returns CDR1 MDHEN and CDR2 SYDVKM. Looking up the rest from reference TRBV28 and TRBJ1-1 gives the full variable domain: DVKVTQSSRYLVKRTGEKVFLECVQDMDHENMFWYRQDPGLGLRLIYFSYDVKMKEKGDIPEGYSVSREKKERFSLILESASTNQTSMYLCASKQRNTEAFFGQGTRLTVV.